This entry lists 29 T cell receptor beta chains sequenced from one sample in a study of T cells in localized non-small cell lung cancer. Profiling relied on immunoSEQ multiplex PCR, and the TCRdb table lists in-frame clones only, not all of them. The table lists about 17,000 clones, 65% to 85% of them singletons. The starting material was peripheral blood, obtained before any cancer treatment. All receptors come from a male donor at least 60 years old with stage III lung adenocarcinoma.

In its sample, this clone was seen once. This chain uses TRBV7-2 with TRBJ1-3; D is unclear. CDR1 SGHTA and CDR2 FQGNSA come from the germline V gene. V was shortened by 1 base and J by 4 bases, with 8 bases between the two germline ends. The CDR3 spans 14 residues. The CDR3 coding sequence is TGTGCCAGCAGCTTAGATATTGGAGGAAACACCATATATTTT. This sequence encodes CASSLDIGGNTIYF.

The CDR3 DNA follows: TGCGCCAGCAGCCCTAGACAGGGGGCGGATTGGGAGACTGAAGCTTTCTTT. It codes for CASSPRQGADWETEAFF. V is TRBV5-1 and J is TRBJ1-1, with 10 positions matching TRBD1. Trimming removed 4 bases from V and 5 bases from J; junction bases left unmatched: 14. This CDR3 has 17 amino acids. The germline V gene has CDR1 SGHRS and CDR2 YFSETQ.

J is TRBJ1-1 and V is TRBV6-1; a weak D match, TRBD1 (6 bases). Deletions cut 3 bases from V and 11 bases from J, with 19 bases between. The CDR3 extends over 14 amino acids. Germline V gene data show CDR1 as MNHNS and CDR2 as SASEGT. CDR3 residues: CASSDNRAGLSAFF. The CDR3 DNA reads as TGTGCCAGCAGTGATAACAGGGCTGGGCTGAGTGCTTTCTTT.

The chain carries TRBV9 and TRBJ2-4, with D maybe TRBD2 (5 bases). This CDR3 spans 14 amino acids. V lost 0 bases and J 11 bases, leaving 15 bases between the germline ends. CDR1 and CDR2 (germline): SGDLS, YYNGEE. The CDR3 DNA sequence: TGTGCCAGCAGCGTAGCGATGGAAGGGAGAGTTCAGTACTTC. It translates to CASSVAMEGRVQYF.

The CDR3 DNA sequence: TGTGCCAGCAGCTTAAGGGTTTCCTACAATGAGCAGTTCTTC. Translated, it gives CASSLRVSYNEQFF. V usage is TRBV11-1 and J usage is TRBJ2-1; D is undetermined. V gave up 2 bases and J gave up 1 base, with 6 bases separating them. CDR3 length equals 14 residues. Per germline, CDR1 SGHAT and CDR2 FQDESV (reference sequence).

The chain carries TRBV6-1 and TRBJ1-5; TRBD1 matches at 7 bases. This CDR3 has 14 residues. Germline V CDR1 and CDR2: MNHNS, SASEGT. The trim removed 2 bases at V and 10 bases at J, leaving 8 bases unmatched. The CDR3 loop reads CASSEQGGRDPQHF. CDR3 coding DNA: TGTGCCAGCAGTGAACAGGGGGGGCGAGATCCCCAGCATTTT.

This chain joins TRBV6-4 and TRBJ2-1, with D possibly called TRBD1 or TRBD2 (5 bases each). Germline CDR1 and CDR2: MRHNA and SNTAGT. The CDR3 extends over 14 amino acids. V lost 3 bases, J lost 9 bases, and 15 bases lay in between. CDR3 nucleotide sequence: TGTGCCAGCAGTGAGTGGGCAGGTGGGGGTGAGCAGTTCTTC. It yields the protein CASSEWAGGGEQFF.

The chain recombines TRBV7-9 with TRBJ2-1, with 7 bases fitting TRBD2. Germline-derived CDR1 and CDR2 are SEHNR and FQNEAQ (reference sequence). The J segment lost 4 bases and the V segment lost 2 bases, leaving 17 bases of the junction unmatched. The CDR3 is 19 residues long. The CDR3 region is CASSLRGVEIAAIYNEQFF. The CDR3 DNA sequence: TGTGCCAGCAGCTTACGGGGGGTTGAGATAGCGGCAATTTACAATGAGCAGTTCTTC.

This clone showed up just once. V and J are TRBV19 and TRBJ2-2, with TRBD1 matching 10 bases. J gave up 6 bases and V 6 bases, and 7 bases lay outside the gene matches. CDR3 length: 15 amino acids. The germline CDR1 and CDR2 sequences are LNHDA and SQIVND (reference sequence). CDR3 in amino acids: CASRVGTGDPGELFF. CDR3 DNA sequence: TGTGCCAGTAGGGTCGGGACAGGGGATCCCGGGGAGCTGTTTTTT. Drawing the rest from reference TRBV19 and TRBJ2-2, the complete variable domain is DGGITQSPKYLFRKEGQNVTLSCEQNLNHDAMYWYRQDPGQGLRLIYYSQIVNDFQKGDIAEGYSVSREKKESFPLTVTSAQKNPTAFYLCASRVGTGDPGELFFGEGSRLTVL.

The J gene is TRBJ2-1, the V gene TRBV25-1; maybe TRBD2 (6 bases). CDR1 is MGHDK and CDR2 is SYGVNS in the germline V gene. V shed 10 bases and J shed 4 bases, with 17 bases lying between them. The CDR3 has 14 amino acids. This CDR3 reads CATKGRGLYNEQFF. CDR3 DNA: TGTGCCACCAAGGGGCGGGGATTATACAATGAGCAGTTCTTC.

The CDR3 DNA reads TGTGCCAGCAGTGAAGAGGCAGGGGGCAGTGGCTACACCTTC. This encodes CASSEEAGGSGYTF. The chain has TRBV6-1 and TRBJ1-2; 8 bases match TRBD1. J was trimmed by 7 bases and V by 1 base; bases with no gene match: 5. The CDR3 covers 14 residues. Per germline, CDR1 MNHNS and CDR2 SASEGT.

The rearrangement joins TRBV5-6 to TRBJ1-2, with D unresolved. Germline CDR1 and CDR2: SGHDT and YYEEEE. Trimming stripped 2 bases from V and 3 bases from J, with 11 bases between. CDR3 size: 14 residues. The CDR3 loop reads CASSLTGLDYGYTF. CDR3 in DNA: TGTGCCAGCAGCTTAACTGGGCTGGACTATGGCTACACCTTC.

The CDR3 region is CASSRRGGSTDTQYF. The DNA of the CDR3 is TGTGCCAGCAGCAGGCGCGGGGGGTCCACAGATACGCAGTATTTT. The chain joins TRBV5-6 to TRBJ2-3; 8 bases align to TRBD2. The CDR3 loop spans 15 amino acids. Unmatched junction bases numbered 6, after V lost 4 bases and J lost 2 bases. Germline CDR1 is SGHDT and CDR2 is YYEEEE.

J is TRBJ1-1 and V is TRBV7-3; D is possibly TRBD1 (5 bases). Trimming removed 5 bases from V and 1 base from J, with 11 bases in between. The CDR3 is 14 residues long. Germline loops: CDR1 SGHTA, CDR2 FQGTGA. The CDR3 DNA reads TGTGCCAGCAGCCCCGGGGGGTGGAACACTGAAGCTTTCTTT. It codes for CASSPGGWNTEAFF.

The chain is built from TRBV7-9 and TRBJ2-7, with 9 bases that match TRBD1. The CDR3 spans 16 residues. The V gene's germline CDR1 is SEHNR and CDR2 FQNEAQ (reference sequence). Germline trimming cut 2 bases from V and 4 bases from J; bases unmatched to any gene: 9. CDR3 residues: CASSLPPGTGRYEQYF. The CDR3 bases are TGTGCCAGCAGCTTACCGCCCGGGACAGGGAGGTACGAGCAGTACTTC.

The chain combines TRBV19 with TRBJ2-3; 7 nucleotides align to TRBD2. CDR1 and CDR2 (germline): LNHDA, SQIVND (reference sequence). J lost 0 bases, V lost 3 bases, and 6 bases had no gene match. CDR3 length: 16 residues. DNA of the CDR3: TGTGCCAGTAGTATGGGAGGGGCAGCGAGCACAGATACGCAGTATTTT. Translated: CASSMGGAASTDTQYF. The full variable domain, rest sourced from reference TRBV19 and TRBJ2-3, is DGGITQSPKYLFRKEGQNVTLSCEQNLNHDAMYWYRQDPGQGLRLIYYSQIVNDFQKGDIAEGYSVSREKKESFPLTVTSAQKNPTAFYLCASSMGGAASTDTQYFGPGTRLTVL.

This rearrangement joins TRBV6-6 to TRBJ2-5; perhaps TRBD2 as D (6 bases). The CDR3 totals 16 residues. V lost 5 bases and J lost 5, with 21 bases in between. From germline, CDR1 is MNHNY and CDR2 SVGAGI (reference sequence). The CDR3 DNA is TGTGCCAGCAGTCAGGCGGATGGGGCGGGACCGGAGACCCAGTACTTC. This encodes CASSQADGAGPETQYF.

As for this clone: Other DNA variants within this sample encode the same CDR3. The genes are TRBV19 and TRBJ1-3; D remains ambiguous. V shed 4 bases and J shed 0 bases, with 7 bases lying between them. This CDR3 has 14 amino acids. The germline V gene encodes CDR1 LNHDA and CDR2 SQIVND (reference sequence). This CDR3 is CASSTGSSGNTIYF. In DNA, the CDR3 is TGTGCCAGTAGTACGGGAAGCTCTGGAAACACCATATATTTT.

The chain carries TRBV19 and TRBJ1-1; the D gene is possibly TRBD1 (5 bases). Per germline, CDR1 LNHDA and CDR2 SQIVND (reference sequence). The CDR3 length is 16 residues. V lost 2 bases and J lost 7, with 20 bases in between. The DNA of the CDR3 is TGTGCCAGTAGTATATCCTGGGACCCGAGAACTGGTGAAGCTTTCTTT. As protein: CASSISWDPRTGEAFF.

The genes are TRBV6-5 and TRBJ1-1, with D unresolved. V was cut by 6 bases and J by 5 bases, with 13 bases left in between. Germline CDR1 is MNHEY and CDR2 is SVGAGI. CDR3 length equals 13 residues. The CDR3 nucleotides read TGTGCCAGCAGATCTAGAGTGGGGACTGAAGCTTTCTTT. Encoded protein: CASRSRVGTEAFF.

CDR3 in DNA: TGTGCCAGTACCGGGACTAGTTTGAAAAATGAGCAGTTCTTC. Translating it yields CASTGTSLKNEQFF. This rearrangement joins TRBV6-6 to TRBJ2-1; 8 positions match TRBD2. The CDR3 contains 14 residues. Unmatched junction bases numbered 11, after V lost 9 bases and J lost 7 bases. The germline CDR1 and CDR2 sequences are MNHNY and SVGAGI (reference sequence).

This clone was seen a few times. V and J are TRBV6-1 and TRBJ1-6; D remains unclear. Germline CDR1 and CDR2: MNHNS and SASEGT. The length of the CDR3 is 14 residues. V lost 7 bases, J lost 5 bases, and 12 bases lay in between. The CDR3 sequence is CASTLDGNNSPLHF. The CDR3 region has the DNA TGTGCCAGCACCCTGGACGGGAATAATTCACCCCTCCACTTT.

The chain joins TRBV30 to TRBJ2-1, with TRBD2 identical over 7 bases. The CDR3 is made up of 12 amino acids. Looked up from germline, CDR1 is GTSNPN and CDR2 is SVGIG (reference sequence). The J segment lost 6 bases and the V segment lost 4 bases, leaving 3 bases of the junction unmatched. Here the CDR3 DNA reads TGTGCCTGGACCCGGACTAGCAATGAGCAGTTCTTC. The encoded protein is CAWTRTSNEQFF.

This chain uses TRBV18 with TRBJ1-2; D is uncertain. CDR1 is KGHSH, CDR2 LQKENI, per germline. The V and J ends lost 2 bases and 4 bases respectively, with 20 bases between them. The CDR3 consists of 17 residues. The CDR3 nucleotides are TGTGCCAGCTCACCAACACTCAGTATTCCCCCTACCTATGGCTACACCTTC. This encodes CASSPTLSIPPTYGYTF. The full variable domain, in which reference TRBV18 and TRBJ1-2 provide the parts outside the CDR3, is NAGVMQNPRHLVRRRGQEARLRCSPMKGHSHVYWYRQLPEEGLKFMVYLQKENIIDESGMPKERFSAEFPKEGPSILRIQQVVRGDSAAYFCASSPTLSIPPTYGYTFGSGTRLTVV.

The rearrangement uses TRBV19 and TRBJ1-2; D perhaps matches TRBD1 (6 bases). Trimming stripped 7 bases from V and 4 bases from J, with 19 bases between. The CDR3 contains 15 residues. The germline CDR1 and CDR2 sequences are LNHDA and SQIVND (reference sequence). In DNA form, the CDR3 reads TGTGCCAGTACAGGATCCGGGACAATCGGCTATGGCTACACCTTC. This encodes CASTGSGTIGYGYTF.

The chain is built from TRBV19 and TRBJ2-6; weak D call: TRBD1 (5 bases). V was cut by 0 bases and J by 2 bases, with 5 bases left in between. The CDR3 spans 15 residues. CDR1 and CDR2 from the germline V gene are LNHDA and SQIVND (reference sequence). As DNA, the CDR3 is TGTGCCAGTAGTATAGACAGGGCTGGGGCCAACGTCCTGACTTTC. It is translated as CASSIDRAGANVLTF. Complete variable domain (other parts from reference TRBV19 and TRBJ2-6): DGGITQSPKYLFRKEGQNVTLSCEQNLNHDAMYWYRQDPGQGLRLIYYSQIVNDFQKGDIAEGYSVSREKKESFPLTVTSAQKNPTAFYLCASSIDRAGANVLTFGAGSRLTVL.

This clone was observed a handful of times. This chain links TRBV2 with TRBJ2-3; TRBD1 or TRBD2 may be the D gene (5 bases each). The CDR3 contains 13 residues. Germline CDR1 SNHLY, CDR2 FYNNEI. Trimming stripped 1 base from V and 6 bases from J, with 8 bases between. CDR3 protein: CASSEGGLDTQYF. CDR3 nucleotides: TGTGCCAGCAGTGAAGGGGGGTTGGATACGCAGTATTTT.

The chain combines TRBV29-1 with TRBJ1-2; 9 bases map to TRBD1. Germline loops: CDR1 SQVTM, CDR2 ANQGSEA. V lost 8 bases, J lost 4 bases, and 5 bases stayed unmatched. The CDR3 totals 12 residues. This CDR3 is CSIRQGGYGYTF. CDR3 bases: TGCAGCATTCGACAGGGGGGCTATGGCTACACCTTC.

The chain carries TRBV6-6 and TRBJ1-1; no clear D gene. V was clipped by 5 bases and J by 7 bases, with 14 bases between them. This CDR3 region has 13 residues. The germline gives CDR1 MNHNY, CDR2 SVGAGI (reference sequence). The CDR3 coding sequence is TGTGCCAGCAGTCCACCACCCCAGGATGAAGCTTTCTTT. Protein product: CASSPPPQDEAFF.